This is a list of T cell receptor beta chains from one sample in a study of cytomegalovirus exposure and HLA in healthy donors. Measured with immunoSEQ multiplex PCR; TCRdb has only the in-frame clones, and not every one. The table includes about 160,000 clones, approximately 80% detected once. The sequenced sample consisted of PBMCs. Receptors originate from a middle-aged woman in good health and CMV-seropositive. Each CDR3 is given with its conserved first and last residue. The order of the fields is D gene, clone size, J gene, V gene, CDR3 DNA, CDR3 protein. The D gene is left open where the match is weak. Rows may omit the clone size; those that give it use once, few, many or a size class.

d_gene: NA; abundance: NA; j_gene: TRBJ1-1; v_gene: TRBV7-9; CDR3nt: TGTGCCAGCACCTCCCGGGGGGGGTACGGCCCGGCTTTCTTT; CDR3aa: CASTSRGGYGPAFF
d_gene: TRBD1; abundance: NA; j_gene: TRBJ1-1; v_gene: TRBV5-4; CDR3nt: TGTGCCAGCAGCGGGGACAGGGGCGATCAAGCTTTCTTT; CDR3aa: CASSGDRGDQAFF
d_gene: NA; abundance: NA; j_gene: TRBJ1-4; v_gene: TRBV10-1; CDR3nt: TGCGCCAGCAGTGATGTTTTCGGGGGAAAACTGTTTTTT; CDR3aa: CASSDVFGGKLFF
d_gene: TRBD2; abundance: NA; j_gene: TRBJ2-7; v_gene: TRBV6-6; CDR3nt: TGTGCCAGCAGGCCCCCGGGACTAGCTAAGGGGGAGCAGTACTTC; CDR3aa: CASRPPGLAKGEQYF
d_gene: NA; abundance: NA; j_gene: TRBJ1-2; v_gene: TRBV28; CDR3nt: TGTGCCAGCAGTCGTGCCGGGACTCAACGAGGCTACACCTTC; CDR3aa: CASSRAGTQRGYTF
d_gene: NA; abundance: NA; j_gene: TRBJ2-5; v_gene: TRBV5-4; CDR3nt: TGTGCCAGCAGATGGGCAGGAGCGAGGGTAGAGACCCAGTACTTC; CDR3aa: CASRWAGARVETQYF
d_gene: NA; abundance: NA; j_gene: TRBJ2-2; v_gene: TRBV21-1; CDR3nt: TGTGCCAGCAGCAAAGGCGTCGCCGGGGAGCTGTTTTTT; CDR3aa: CASSKGVAGELFF
d_gene: TRBD1; abundance: NA; j_gene: TRBJ2-7; v_gene: TRBV5-6; CDR3nt: TGTGCCAGCAGCTTAACGGGACAGTCGACCTACGAGCAGTACTTC; CDR3aa: CASSLTGQSTYEQYF
d_gene: NA; abundance: NA; j_gene: TRBJ2-2; v_gene: TRBV6-1; CDR3nt: TGTGCCAGCAGTGGAGACACCGGGGAGCTGTTTTTT; CDR3aa: CASSGDTGELFF
d_gene: NA; abundance: NA; j_gene: TRBJ2-5; v_gene: TRBV11-2; CDR3nt: TGTGCCAGCAGCTCGGGGTCGTATCGGGAGACCCAGTACTTC; CDR3aa: CASSSGSYRETQYF
d_gene: NA; abundance: NA; j_gene: TRBJ1-1; v_gene: TRBV9; CDR3nt: TGTGCCAGCAGCGGCCGACAAAATCCCGGGGGCACTGAAGCTTTCTTT; CDR3aa: CASSGRQNPGGTEAFF
d_gene: TRBD2; abundance: NA; j_gene: TRBJ2-7; v_gene: TRBV30; CDR3nt: TGTGCCTGGAGCCAGAGACTAGCGGGGGGGGCCTACGAGCAGTACTTC; CDR3aa: CAWSQRLAGGAYEQYF
d_gene: NA; abundance: few; j_gene: TRBJ1-1; v_gene: TRBV5-4; CDR3nt: TGTGCCAGCAGCGATGGGCTGAACACTGAAGCTTTCTTT; CDR3aa: CASSDGLNTEAFF